These 11 T cell receptor beta chains originate from one sample sequenced in a study of identical twins. TCRdb called the 5' RACE reads again in MiXCR, with one record for every CDR3 protein. The data show 700,000 or so distinct CDR3 sequences, approximately 9% seen once. The same sample was also used in a study of yellow fever vaccine responses in identical twins.

Sequenced: PBMCs. The origin of the receptors is a woman aged 18-29 years in good health.

This clonotype was recorded many times. The chain joins TRBV20-1 to TRBJ2-3; the D is unclear. This CDR3 comprises 10 residues. The germline V gene has CDR1 DFQATT and CDR2 SNEGSKA (reference sequence). V lost 7 bases and J lost 5, with 7 bases in between. The CDR3: CSGSQDTQYF. The CDR3 DNA reads TGCAGTGGGAGTCAAGATACGCAGTATTTT.

Many counts were recorded for this clonotype. The chain employs TRBV10-3 and TRBJ1-1, with 10 bases fitting TRBD1. The CDR3 contains 13 residues. CDR1 and CDR2 from the germline V gene are ENHRY and SYGVKD. J was trimmed by 7 bases and V by 7 bases; bases with no gene match: 6. The CDR3 DNA reads TGTGCCATCACTCTCGACAGGGGGCTTGAAGCTTTCTTT. Residues: CAITLDRGLEAFF.

The sample holds a few counts of this clonotype. This chain connects TRBV25-1 to TRBJ2-3, with D possibly TRBD1 on 5 matching bases. The V gene's germline CDR1 is MGHDK and CDR2 SYGVNS. The V end lost 1 base, the J end lost 4 bases, and 9 bases lay between the germline ends. The CDR3 contains 14 residues. CDR3 DNA sequence: TGTGCCAGCAGTGAATTCCTAGGGGCAGATACGCAGTATTTT. As protein: CASSEFLGADTQYF.

This clonotype was picked up many times. The rearrangement links TRBV4-1 to TRBJ2-7; 10 nucleotides align to TRBD2. J lost 3 bases, V lost 1 base, and 3 bases had no gene match. CDR1 and CDR2 from the germline V gene are MGHRA and YSYEKL. CDR3 length: 15 residues. The DNA of the CDR3 is TGCGCCAGCAGCCAAGGGCTAGCGGGAGTCTACGAGCAGTACTTC. It specifies CASSQGLAGVYEQYF.

The chain carries TRBV10-3 and TRBJ2-7; possible D gene TRBD1, 6 bases. Trimming left V 10 bases short and J 2 bases short, with 21 bases between. The V gene's germline CDR1 is ENHRY and CDR2 SYGVKD. The CDR3 is 15 amino acids. Written as DNA, the CDR3 is TGTGCCACGAGTTCTACCGGACAGTCTCCCTACGAGCAGTACTTC. This gives the protein CATSSTGQSPYEQYF.

J is TRBJ2-1 and V is TRBV5-1, with 7 nucleotides matching TRBD2. V trimming: 3 bases; J trimming: 3 bases; junction bases outside the gene matches: 3. Looked up from germline, CDR1 is SGHRS and CDR2 is YFSETQ. This CDR3 contains 14 residues. CDR3 DNA: TGCGCCAGCAGCTCGAGCGGGAACTACAATGAGCAGTTCTTC. This codes for CASSSSGNYNEQFF. Using reference TRBV5-1 and TRBJ2-1 for the parts outside the CDR3, the full variable domain is KAGVTQTPRYLIKTRGQQVTLSCSPISGHRSVSWYQQTPGQGLQFLFEYFSETQRNKGNFPGRFSGRQFSNSRSEMNVSTLELGDSALYLCASSSSGNYNEQFFGPGTRLTVL.

This clonotype was counted only a few times. V and J are TRBV18 and TRBJ2-7; 7 bases are a match to TRBD1. The CDR3 totals 15 residues. Looked up from germline, CDR1 is KGHSH and CDR2 is LQKENI. The ends lost 3 bases at V and 3 bases at J; junction bases unmatched: 8. DNA for the CDR3: TGTGCCAGCTCACCTTGGAGTCAGGGGGACTACGAGCAGTACTTC. This gives the protein CASSPWSQGDYEQYF.

Ten or more counts support this clonotype. The V call is TRBV12-3 or TRBV12-4, the J call TRBJ2-5; D unresolved. The CDR3 totals 14 residues. Trimming pared 1 base from V and 1 base from J, leaving 7 bases between. DNA for the CDR3: TGTGCCAGCAGTTTAGGCCCTAGCCAAGAGACCCAGTACTTC. As protein: CASSLGPSQETQYF.

The chain is built from TRBV19 and TRBJ2-7; TRBD2 agrees at 7 bases. CDR3 length: 13 amino acids. Germline loops: CDR1 LNHDA, CDR2 SQIVND (reference sequence). The V segment lost 0 bases and the J segment 7 bases; nucleotides outside the gene matches: 3. The CDR3 DNA sequence: TGTGCCAGTAGTATAGACCGGGAGGAAGAGCAGTACTTC. Protein: CASSIDREEEQYF.

V usage is TRBV6-2 or TRBV6-3 and J usage is TRBJ2-1; 10 bases fit TRBD1. V shed 4 bases and J 5 bases; nucleotides not matched to a gene: 5. From germline, CDR1 is MNHEY and CDR2 SVGEGT. This CDR3 contains 15 residues. The CDR3, as DNA: TGTGCCAGCAGTTCAGACAGGGGGCACCACAATGAGCAGTTCTTC. Translation: CASSSDRGHHNEQFF.

This clonotype was detected ten times or more. J is TRBJ2-4 and V is TRBV12-3 or TRBV12-4; D is perhaps TRBD2 (6 bases). V was pared by 3 bases and J by 0 bases, with 12 bases between. The CDR3 sequence is 16 residues long. The CDR3 is CASSFSRELAKNIQYF. CDR3 bases: TGTGCCAGCAGTTTTTCGCGGGAACTAGCCAAAAACATTCAGTACTTC.